This paragraph reports one T cell receptor (beta chain). This clone's antigen is unknown. No much larger clone is present one base from it, and per-base qualities are unavailable. The sample comes from a study of T cell responses to AZD1222 COVID-19 vaccine (dated by TCRdb to 2020 to 2023). The study in broad terms: AZD1222 recipients with second doses at about 4 weeks or about 12 weeks were pooled, because spike-specific TCR depth and breadth did not differ between schedules. Trial participants were enrolled by age into 18-55, 56-69 and 70-plus year subgroups, with 148, 28 and 57 TCR-sequenced participants respectively. TCR sequencing was performed for 230 to 250 trial participants, of whom roughly 200 were given two doses of AZD1222 and approximately 26 were given two doses of MenACWY control vaccine.

Study-level results and caveats: Participants were mostly white British and included more females than males, and it was suggested by the authors that clonal diversity may have been underestimated. In the small 56-69-year group, the increase in depth fell short of significance, most likely because of low power. Reportedly, almost half of the unique spike-specific TCRs recognized epitopes lying outside the regions that are mutated in the B.1.351 and B.1.1.7 variants. Conclusions about previously exposed vaccinees are limited, since just 6 or 7 AZD1222 recipients were seropositive for SARS-CoV-2 at baseline. A significant rise in spike-specific TCR breadth and depth was observed after two AZD1222 doses relative to day 0 and relative to MenACWY recipients. CD4 TCRs associated with the vaccine covered the entire spike protein, and the dominant responses were in regions 160-218 and 743-854. Because no day 14 peak-response samples were available, repertoires were characterized only after the peak T cell response.

From a lookup of the germline V gene (reference sequence), CDR1 and CDR2 are SEHNR and FQNEAQ. The CDR3 starts with the cysteine, ends with the phenylalanine, and has 16 residues. Only CDR3 DNA is held: 48 bases, read in frame from base 1. V is cut back by 5 bases and J by 3 bases, with 5 bases in the junction unmatched. According to the study, the label for this sample's time point signals: baseline before first vaccination. Vaccinee samples were obtained from the UK trials COV001 and COV002, which included a single-blind randomized controlled phase 2/3 trial of AZD1222 (ChAdOx1 nCoV-19) in healthy adults. For TCRbeta chain sequencing, PBMC samples from trial participants were taken at day 0 and at day 28 after the second dose. The CDR3 regions of human TCRbeta chains were subjected to immunosequencing. The authors processed their data as follows. Repertoire TCRs were matched against a reference library of SARS-CoV-2-specific TCRs generated with the MIRA antigen-specificity platform. Breadth was defined as the fraction of unique TCRs that were SARS-CoV-2-associated, and depth was defined as the fraction of total T cells that were SARS-CoV-2-associated. Using the MIRA data, every spike-specific TCR was mapped to the spike region that the TCR reacted to and assigned to either a CD4 or a CD8 class. Log10-transformed breadth and depth values were compared by one-way ANOVA with Sidak's multiple comparisons tests. TCRdb limited this immuneACCESS table to in-frame rearrangements with V and J called. A share of clones is missing; checked studies link under half to unresolved V genes, and the rest is unexplained. That table gives V, J and clone size, and the DNA gave D and trimming. This sample lists around 66,000 clones; roughly 84% were detected once. The ten largest clonotypes hold about 18% of the sample.

The chain employs TRBV7-9 and TRBJ2-2; TRBD1 aligns with 11 central bases. The receptor's source is an adult in good health. Sample: peripheral blood, taken on day 0 of AZD1222 vaccination. The DNA reads TGTGCCAGCAGCCAACGGACAGGGGGCGACACCGGGGAGCTGTTTTTT. Its translation reads: CASSQRTGGDTGELFF.